This is a list of T cell receptor beta chains from one sample in a study of T cells in Graves' hyperthyroidism and ophthalmopathy. A single record per CDR3 protein comes from TCRdb applying MiXCR to the multiplex PCR reads. The sample has approximately 610,000 distinct CDR3 sequences; about 14% are singletons. The sequencing input was blood. The receptors here all came from a woman in her 40s with Graves' ophthalmopathy. Both conserved end residues are part of each CDR3. A D gene is named only where the DNA matches it firmly. Where a row states a size, it is once, few, many or the class of an expanded clone; other rows omit it.

clone_size,d_call,v_call,j_call,cdr3_aa,cdr3_nt
many,TRBD1,TRBV13,TRBJ1-2,CASTILQGEHHYGYTF,TGTGCCAGCACCATCCTACAGGGGGAGCACCACTATGGCTACACCTTC
many,NA,TRBV19,TRBJ2-7,CASSISGDPGEQYF,TGTGCCAGTAGTATAAGTGGGGACCCGGGGGAGCAGTACTTC
many,NA,TRBV28,TRBJ1-3,CASSTGTSGNTIYF,TGTGCCAGCAGTACAGGGACCTCTGGAAACACCATATATTTT
NA,NA,TRBV30,TRBJ1-5,CAWNKLLGQPQHF,TGTGCCTGGAACAAACTGCTTGGTCAGCCCCAGCATTTT
many,NA,TRBV15,TRBJ1-5,CATSRDPAGHQPQHF,TGTGCCACCAGCAGAGATCCTGCGGGACATCAGCCCCAGCATTTT
many,NA,TRBV6-5,TRBJ1-1,CASSYSSKGTEAFF,TGTGCCAGCAGTTACTCAAGCAAAGGGACTGAAGCTTTCTTT
few,TRBD2,TRBV20-1,TRBJ2-7,CSGTGTSGRSSYEQYF,TGCAGTGGAACCGGGACTAGCGGGAGGAGCTCCTACGAGCAGTACTTC
many,NA,TRBV4-1,TRBJ2-7,CASSQAQWQGYEQYF,TGCGCCAGCAGCCAAGCACAGTGGCAGGGATACGAGCAGTACTTC
NA,TRBD1,TRBV12-3/TRBV12-4,TRBJ2-5,CASSFGTGSYQETQYF,TGTGCCAGCAGTTTCGGGACAGGGTCGTACCAAGAGACCCAGTACTTC
NA,TRBD2,TRBV3-1,TRBJ2-5,CASSQGSGLASETQYF,TGTGCCAGCAGCCAAGGTTCAGGACTAGCTTCCGAGACCCAGTACTTC
few,TRBD1,TRBV10-3,TRBJ1-3,CAISTGTALSGNTIYF,TGTGCCATCAGTACCGGGACAGCTCTCTCTGGAAACACCATATATTTT
NA,TRBD2,TRBV7-8,TRBJ2-7,CASSRSGRGFYEQYF,TGTGCCAGCAGCCGAAGCGGGAGAGGATTCTACGAGCAGTACTTC
many,TRBD2,TRBV7-2,TRBJ2-5,CASSARTSGQETQYF,TGTGCCAGCAGCGCGCGGACTAGCGGTCAAGAGACCCAGTACTTC
NA,NA,TRBV29-1,TRBJ2-5,CSVIDRGLGETQYF,TGCAGCGTTATAGACAGGGGACTAGGGGAGACCCAGTACTTC
NA,NA,TRBV19,TRBJ1-3,CASSMQRVSGNTIYF,TGTGCCAGTAGTATGCAGAGGGTCTCTGGAAACACCATATATTTT
NA,NA,TRBV5-1,TRBJ1-1,CASSWDPGTEAFF,TGCGCCAGCAGCTGGGACCCAGGGACTGAAGCTTTCTTT
many,NA,TRBV4-3,TRBJ1-1,CASSQEAGRSEAFF,TGCGCCAGCAGCCAAGAGGCGGGGCGCTCCGAAGCTTTCTTT
many,NA,TRBV14,TRBJ2-7,CASSLDGIYYEQYF,TGTGCCAGCAGCCTTGACGGCATCTACTACGAGCAGTACTTC
many,NA,TRBV7-9,TRBJ2-3,CASSLGQNTDTQYF,TGTGCCAGCAGCTTAGGTCAGAACACAGATACGCAGTATTTT
few,NA,TRBV3-1,TRBJ1-4,CASSPLGGGHSNEKLFF,TGTGCCAGCAGCCCACTAGGGGGGGGACACTCTAATGAAAAACTGTTTTTT
few,NA,TRBV6-2/TRBV6-3,TRBJ2-1,CASSYSNRYNEQFF,TGTGCCAGCAGTTACTCGAACCGCTACAATGAGCAGTTCTTC
many,TRBD2,TRBV20-1,TRBJ2-7,CSARSLSGKARYF,TGCAGTGCTAGATCCCTTAGCGGGAAAGCGCGGTACTTC
many,NA,TRBV29-1,TRBJ2-7,CSSSSTGPPYEQYF,TGCAGTTCCTCCTCCACCGGACCCCCCTACGAGCAGTACTTC
NA,NA,TRBV6-1,TRBJ2-4,CASSDSGGRSKNIQYF,TGTGCCAGCAGTGATTCGGGGGGCCGATCCAAAAACATTCAGTACTTC
many,NA,TRBV6-1,TRBJ2-4,CASSEERRLAKNIQYF,TGTGCCAGCAGTGAAGAGAGGCGACTAGCCAAAAACATTCAGTACTTC
many,TRBD1,TRBV5-1,TRBJ2-7,CASSEETTGQAYEQYF,TGCGCCAGCAGCGAGGAAACTACGGGACAGGCCTACGAGCAGTACTTC
many,TRBD2,TRBV7-9,TRBJ2-7,CASSFGLAGAGEQYF,TGTGCCAGCAGCTTCGGACTAGCGGGAGCGGGCGAGCAGTACTTC
many,NA,TRBV6-5,TRBJ2-7,CASSLVRYYEQYF,TGTGCCAGCAGTTTGGTTCGGTACTACGAGCAGTACTTC
many,NA,TRBV9,TRBJ2-7,CASSVGHTGAYEQYF,TGTGCCAGCAGCGTTGGACATACCGGAGCCTACGAGCAGTACTTC
NA,TRBD2,TRBV11-2,TRBJ2-5,CASSLSWTSGKQETQYF,TGTGCCAGCAGCTTAAGTTGGACTAGCGGGAAGCAAGAGACCCAGTACTTC
NA,NA,TRBV18,TRBJ2-1,CATGQGGRNEQFF,TGTGCCACCGGGCAGGGTGGTCGCAATGAGCAGTTCTTC
many,NA,TRBV27,TRBJ1-1,CASSLSLGNTEAFF,TGTGCCAGCAGTTTATCATTGGGGAACACTGAAGCTTTCTTT
many,NA,TRBV19,TRBJ1-1,CATAFGEATEAFF,TGTGCCACCGCCTTTGGGGAGGCCACTGAAGCTTTCTTT
many,NA,TRBV9,TRBJ1-2,CASSVGVSYGYTF,TGTGCCAGCAGCGTCGGGGTTAGCTATGGCTACACCTTC
few,NA,TRBV5-1,TRBJ2-1,CASSFRDEQFF,TGCGCCAGCAGCTTTCGGGATGAGCAGTTCTTC
many,TRBD2,TRBV4-2,TRBJ2-7,CASSPGTSGRFAYEQYF,TGTGCCAGCAGCCCCGGGACTAGCGGGAGGTTCGCCTACGAGCAGTACTTC
NA,NA,TRBV28,TRBJ2-7,CASNSGVYEQYF,TGTGCCAGCAATTCAGGGGTCTACGAGCAGTACTTC
NA,NA,TRBV28,TRBJ2-1,CASSLVGTYNEQFF,TGTGCCAGCAGTTTAGTGGGTACCTACAATGAGCAGTTCTTC
many,NA,TRBV30,TRBJ1-2,CASTRENLPSYGYTF,TGTGCCTCGACAAGGGAGAACCTACCTTCCTATGGCTACACCTTC
NA,TRBD1,TRBV6-1,TRBJ2-5,CASSDDRGRETQYF,TGTGCCAGCAGCGATGACAGGGGGCGAGAGACCCAGTACTTC
medium-sized,NA,TRBV15,TRBJ2-7,CATSREGLSYEQYF,TGTGCCACCAGCAGAGAGGGCCTCTCCTACGAGCAGTACTTC
NA,NA,TRBV27,TRBJ1-2,CASSLMGEFYGYTF,TGTGCCAGCAGTTTAATGGGGGAATTCTATGGCTACACCTTC
many,TRBD2,TRBV28,TRBJ2-7,CASTLRLAGGPYGFYEQYF,TGTGCCAGCACCTTGAGACTAGCGGGAGGGCCTTACGGGTTCTACGAGCAGTACTTC
NA,NA,TRBV20-1,TRBJ2-5,CSARGLLTGETQYF,TGCAGTGCTAGAGGTCTATTAACGGGGGAGACCCAGTACTTC
NA,TRBD1,TRBV30,TRBJ1-6,CAWSVQGINSPLHF,TGTGCCTGGAGTGTACAGGGGATTAATTCACCCCTCCACTTT
medium-sized,NA,TRBV25-1,TRBJ1-1,CASSEVRDSTEAFF,TGTGCCAGCAGTGAAGTAAGGGATAGCACTGAAGCTTTCTTT
many,TRBD2,TRBV6-5,TRBJ2-2,CASSYQRGTGELFF,TGTGCCAGCAGTTACCAGCGGGGGACCGGGGAGCTGTTTTTT
many,TRBD2,TRBV7-2,TRBJ2-5,CASSLALLAGGRGAETQYF,TGTGCCAGCAGCTTAGCGCTCCTAGCGGGAGGGCGGGGGGCAGAGACCCAGTACTTC
many,NA,TRBV15,TRBJ2-5,CATSGRLKQETQYF,TGTGCCACCAGCGGGCGACTAAAGCAAGAGACCCAGTACTTC
few,NA,TRBV7-8,TRBJ2-7,CASSWSPGGTYEQYF,TGTGCCAGCAGCTGGAGTCCTGGGGGGACCTACGAGCAGTACTTC
many,NA,TRBV20-1,TRBJ2-2,CSVRLPVTGELFF,TGCAGTGTCAGACTCCCGGTCACCGGGGAGCTGTTTTTT
few,NA,TRBV6-5,TRBJ2-5,CASSYGVGSQETQYF,TGTGCCAGCAGTTACGGCGTCGGCAGTCAAGAGACCCAGTACTTC
many,TRBD2,TRBV12-3/TRBV12-4,TRBJ2-5,CASGDRGGSETQYF,TGTGCCAGCGGCGATAGGGGAGGGTCAGAGACCCAGTACTTC
many,NA,TRBV12-3/TRBV12-4,TRBJ1-5,CASVVTGGDQPQHF,TGTGCCAGCGTGGTCACCGGAGGTGATCAGCCCCAGCATTTT